This TCR beta chain appears in the sequencing data of a study of blood T cell repertoires in COVID-19 (dated by TCRdb to 2020 to 2022). Background for the entire study: Samples covering the acute and convalescent phases of COVID-19 were provided by collaborators in the United States, Italy and Spain. A freely available public database, intended as a resource for researchers studying the immune response to SARS-CoV-2, is where the repertoires were released. The dataset comprised deeply sampled blood TCRbeta repertoires from subjects exposed to, actively infected with, or recovered from COVID-19. Where HLA class I and class II types were available, the types were taken from metadata supplied by the sample provider, not from assay-based typing. The sample metadata nearly always contained a de-identified subject ID, COVID-19 status, age in years and sex. The samples were drawn from two sources: the first 160 participants of the ongoing ImmuneRACE study, and 1,000 to 1,500 subjects contributed by 6 global collaborators. The material from the prospective study consisted of cDNA or gDNA derived from T cells, B-cell-depleted T cells, or PBMCs.

In the prospective study, participants were roughly 18 to 100 years old, resided in approximately 22 geographic areas of the United States, and were enrolled through a virtual design. Cohort assignment in the prospective study relied on participant-reported clinical history from a screening survey and a study questionnaire. Recovered participants in ImmuneRACE Cohort 3 were defined by two consecutive negative NP/OP PCR tests, clearance by a healthcare professional, or resolution of symptoms. Each participant in the prospective study had whole blood, serum and a nasopharyngeal or oropharyngeal swab collected by mobile phlebotomists. Prospective study participants could optionally give additional blood draws and questionnaires over an approximately two-month period. Before DNA extraction, prospective study blood samples were shipped either frozen or at room temperature. What the research found in general, with its limitations: The quantity of clinical and demographic metadata differed by source and by participant and was supplied without curation.

Comment on this clone: No antigen is known for it. One base away there is no much larger clone; base qualities are not given.

TCRbeta CDR3 regions were amplified from genomic DNA by means of the immunoSEQ Assay, a bias-controlled multiplex PCR. In the source study's methods: Nucleated cell counts per sample were estimated from amplification of reference gene primers within the assay. To quantify the absolute abundance of each unique TCRbeta CDR3 rearrangement, sequence reads were collapsed and filtered. For each sample, productive Simpson clonality was calculated by taking the square root of Simpson's diversity index across productive rearrangements. In TCRdb, the immuneACCESS table is reduced to in-frame sequences with V and J assigned. These tables do not hold every clone; where another copy was compared, an unresolved V gene accounts for under half, and the others remain unexplained. The DNA was the basis for D and trimming; V, J and clone size are from that table. The sample table holds some 260,000 clones, of which 85% to 90% were seen once. The top ten hold about 1.7% of the sample.

CDR1 and CDR2 were assigned from the germline V gene (reference sequence) as LGHDT and YNNKEL. There are 17 amino acids in the CDR3, from cysteine to phenylalanine inclusive. Just CDR3 DNA is preserved here, 51 bases in frame from base 1. V and J are trimmed by 2 bases and 7 bases, and the gene matches miss 13 bases of the junction. The V and J genes are TRBV3-1 (or the pseudogene TRBV3-2) and TRBJ1-3; 8 bases in the middle match TRBD1. The sample was PBMCs or T cells enriched from blood (not recorded which). The receptor was isolated from a man aged 35 to 55 who had recovered from COVID-19. The sequence in DNA is TGTGCCAGCAGCCAACCTCTTGAGACAGGGGAACGGAACACCATATATTTT. It is translated as CASSQPLETGERNTIYF.